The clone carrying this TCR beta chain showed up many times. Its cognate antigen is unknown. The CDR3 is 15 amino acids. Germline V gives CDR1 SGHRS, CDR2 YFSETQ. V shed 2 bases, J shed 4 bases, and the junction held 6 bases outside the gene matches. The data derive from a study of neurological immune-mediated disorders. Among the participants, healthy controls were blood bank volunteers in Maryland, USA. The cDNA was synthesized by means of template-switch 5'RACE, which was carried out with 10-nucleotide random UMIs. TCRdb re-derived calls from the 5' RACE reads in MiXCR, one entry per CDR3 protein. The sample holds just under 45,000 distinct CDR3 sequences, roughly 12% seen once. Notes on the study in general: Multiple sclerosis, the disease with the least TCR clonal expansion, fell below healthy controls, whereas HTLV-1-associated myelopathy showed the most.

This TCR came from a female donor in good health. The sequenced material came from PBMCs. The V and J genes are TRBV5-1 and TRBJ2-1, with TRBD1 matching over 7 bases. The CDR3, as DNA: TGCGCCAGCAGCTTTAATCAGGGGGAGTACAATGAGCAGTTCTTC. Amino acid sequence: CASSFNQGEYNEQFF.